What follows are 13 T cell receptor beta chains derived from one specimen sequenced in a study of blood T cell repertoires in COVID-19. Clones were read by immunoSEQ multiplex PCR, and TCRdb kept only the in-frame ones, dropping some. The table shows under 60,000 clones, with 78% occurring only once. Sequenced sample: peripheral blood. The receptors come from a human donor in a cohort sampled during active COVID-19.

The CDR3 spells CASSRSDRGKSPLHF. CDR3 nucleotide sequence: TGTGCCAGCAGCCGGTCGGACAGGGGTAAGTCACCCCTCCACTTT. This chain links TRBV4-2 with TRBJ1-6, with 9 bases fitting TRBD1. V trimming: 4 bases; J trimming: 10 bases; junction bases outside the gene matches: 8. Per the germline V gene, CDR1 is LGHNA and CDR2 is YNFKEQ. The CDR3 runs 15 residues.

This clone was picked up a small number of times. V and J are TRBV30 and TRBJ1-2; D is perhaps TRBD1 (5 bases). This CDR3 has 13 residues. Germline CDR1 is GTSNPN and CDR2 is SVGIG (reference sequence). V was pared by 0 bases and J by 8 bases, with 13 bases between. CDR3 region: CAWSVPGRGGYTF. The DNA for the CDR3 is TGTGCCTGGAGTGTACCGGGGAGGGGAGGCTACACCTTC.

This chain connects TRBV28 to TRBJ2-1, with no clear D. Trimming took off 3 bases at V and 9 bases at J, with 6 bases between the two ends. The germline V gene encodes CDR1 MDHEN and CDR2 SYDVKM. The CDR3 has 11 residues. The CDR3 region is CASSFPGEQFF. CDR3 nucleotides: TGTGCCAGCAGTTTCCCCGGTGAGCAGTTCTTC.

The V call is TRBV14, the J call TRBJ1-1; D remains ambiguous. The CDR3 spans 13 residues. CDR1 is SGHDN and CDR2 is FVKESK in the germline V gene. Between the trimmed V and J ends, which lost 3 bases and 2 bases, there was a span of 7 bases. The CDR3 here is CASSHLYNTEAFF. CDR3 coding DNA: TGTGCCAGCAGCCACCTATACAACACTGAAGCTTTCTTT.

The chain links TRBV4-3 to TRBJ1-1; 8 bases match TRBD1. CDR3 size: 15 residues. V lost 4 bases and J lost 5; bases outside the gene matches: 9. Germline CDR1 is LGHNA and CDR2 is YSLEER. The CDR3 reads CASSLDRVGGTEAFF. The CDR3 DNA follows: TGCGCCAGCAGCCTGGACAGGGTCGGCGGGACTGAAGCTTTCTTT.

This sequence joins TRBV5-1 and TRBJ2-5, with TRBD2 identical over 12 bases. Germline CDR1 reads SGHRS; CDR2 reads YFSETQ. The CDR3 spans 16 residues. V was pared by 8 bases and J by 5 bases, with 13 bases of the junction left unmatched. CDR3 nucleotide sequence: TGCGCCAGTTCTAGCGGGGGGGCAACTCGATTGGAGACCCAGTACTTC. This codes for CASSSGGATRLETQYF.

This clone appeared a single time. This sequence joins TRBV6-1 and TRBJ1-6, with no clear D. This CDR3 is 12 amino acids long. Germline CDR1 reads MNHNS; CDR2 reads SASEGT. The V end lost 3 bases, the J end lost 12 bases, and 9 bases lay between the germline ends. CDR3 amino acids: CASSEGVRPLHF. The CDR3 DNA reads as TGTGCCAGCAGTGAGGGAGTTCGACCCCTCCACTTT.

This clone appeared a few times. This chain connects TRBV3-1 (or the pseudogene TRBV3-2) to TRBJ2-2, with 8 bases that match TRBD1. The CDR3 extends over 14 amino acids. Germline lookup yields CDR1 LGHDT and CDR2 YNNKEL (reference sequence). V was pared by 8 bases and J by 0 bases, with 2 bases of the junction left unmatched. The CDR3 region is CASWGQANTGELFF. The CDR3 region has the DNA TGTGCCAGCTGGGGACAGGCGAACACCGGGGAGCTGTTTTTT.

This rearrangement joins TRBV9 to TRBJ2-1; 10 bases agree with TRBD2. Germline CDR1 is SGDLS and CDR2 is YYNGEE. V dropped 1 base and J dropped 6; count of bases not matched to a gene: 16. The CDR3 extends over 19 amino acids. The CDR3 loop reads CASSVNPTAGTSALNEQFF. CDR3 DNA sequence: TGTGCCAGCAGCGTAAATCCCACCGCCGGGACTAGCGCCCTCAATGAGCAGTTCTTC. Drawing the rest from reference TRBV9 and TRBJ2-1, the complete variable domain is DSGVTQTPKHLITATGQRVTLRCSPRSGDLSVYWYQQSLDQGLQFLIQYYNGEERAKGNILERFSAQQFPDLHSELNLSSLELGDSALYFCASSVNPTAGTSALNEQFFGPGTRLTVL.

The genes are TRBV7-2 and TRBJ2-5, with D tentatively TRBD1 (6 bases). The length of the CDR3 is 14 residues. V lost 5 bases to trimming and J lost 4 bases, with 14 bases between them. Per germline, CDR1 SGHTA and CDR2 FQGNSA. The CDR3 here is CASSPPLGGETQYF. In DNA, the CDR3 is TGTGCCAGCAGCCCGCCGCTAGGGGGAGAGACCCAGTACTTC.

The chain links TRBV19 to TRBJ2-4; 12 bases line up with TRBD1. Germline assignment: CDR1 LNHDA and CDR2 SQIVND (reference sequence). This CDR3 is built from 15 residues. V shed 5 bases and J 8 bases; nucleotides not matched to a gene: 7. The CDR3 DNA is TGTGCCAGTAGTGTCCGGGACAGGGGGCCTGACATTCAGTACTTC. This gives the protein CASSVRDRGPDIQYF.

Here the CDR3 DNA reads TGTGCCAGCAGCCTTAGTAGCAATCAGCCCCAGCATTTT. Translation gives CASSLSSNQPQHF. This rearrangement joins TRBV11-2 to TRBJ1-5, with no clear D. V lost 5 bases to trimming and J lost 0 bases, with 5 bases between them. The CDR3 is 13 residues long. Germline values: CDR1 SGHAT, CDR2 FQNNGV.

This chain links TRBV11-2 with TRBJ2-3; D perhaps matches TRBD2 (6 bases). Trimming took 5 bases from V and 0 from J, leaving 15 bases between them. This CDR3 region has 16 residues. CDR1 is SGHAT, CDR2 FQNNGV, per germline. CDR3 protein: CASSPRAGTSTDTQYF. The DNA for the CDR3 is TGTGCCAGCAGCCCCCGAGCGGGTACTAGCACAGATACGCAGTATTTT.